A single sample is the source of the 13 T cell receptor beta chains below, sequenced in a study of T cells in Graves' hyperthyroidism and ophthalmopathy. From RNA transcripts, TCR beta CDR3 regions were amplified. The TCR CDR3 was amplified in a first-round RT-PCR using the HTBI primer set. TCRdb re-called the multiplex PCR reads through MiXCR, storing one row per CDR3 protein. The sample has approximately 360,000 distinct CDR3 sequences; 20% to 30% are singletons. Sequenced sample: blood. The receptors derive from a man in his fifties with Graves' hyperthyroidism.

The chain uses TRBV2 and TRBJ1-1; TRBD1 aligns across 7 bases. The junction had 4 bases not matched to a gene; V was cut back by 6 bases and J by 0 bases. Germline loops: CDR1 SNHLY, CDR2 FYNNEI. The CDR3 extends over 14 amino acids. The CDR3 spells CASRGTAMNTEAFF. The CDR3, as DNA: TGTGCCAGCAGGGGGACAGCTATGAACACTGAAGCTTTCTTT.

This clonotype appeared many times. CDR3 loop: CASSQGLQGGREAFF. The CDR3 DNA is TGTGCCAGCAGCCAAGGTCTACAGGGCGGGCGGGAAGCTTTCTTT. The chain has TRBV3-1 and TRBJ1-1; tentative D call: TRBD1 (6 bases). V gave up 1 base and J gave up 8 bases, with 17 bases separating them. The CDR3 has 15 amino acids. Germline-derived CDR1 and CDR2 are LGHDT and YNNKEL (reference sequence).

This clonotype was detected a few times. This chain links TRBV7-9 with TRBJ1-5; D not resolved. CDR1 is SEHNR, CDR2 FQNEAQ, per germline (reference sequence). V was trimmed by 5 bases and J by 0 bases, leaving 11 bases between them. This CDR3 is 15 amino acids long. For the CDR3, the DNA is TGTGCCAGCAGCCTCGGGGAAGATAGCAATCAGCCCCAGCATTTT. Translating it yields CASSLGEDSNQPQHF.

The rearrangement joins TRBV20-1 to TRBJ2-3; TRBD2 matches 11 bases. Germline values: CDR1 DFQATT, CDR2 SNEGSKA (reference sequence). V shed 5 bases, J shed 5 bases, and the junction held 9 bases outside the gene matches. The CDR3 runs to 15 residues. CDR3 sequence reads: CSAAPTSGSRDTQYF. The CDR3 DNA follows: TGCAGTGCTGCCCCAACTAGCGGGAGTCGAGATACGCAGTATTTT.

This clonotype was observed a handful of times. V usage is TRBV10-1 and J usage is TRBJ2-5, with 10 bases identical to TRBD1. The CDR3 has 16 amino acids. J was trimmed by 7 bases and V by 1 base; bases with no gene match: 9. Germline V gene sequence: CDR1 WNHNN, CDR2 SYGVQD (reference sequence). CDR3 nucleotides: TGCGCCAGCAGTGAGTGGACAGGGGGTTCGGAAGCGACCCAGTACTTC. This sequence encodes CASSEWTGGSEATQYF.

V gene TRBV6-2 or TRBV6-3 combines with J gene TRBJ2-7, with TRBD2 matching 8 bases. There are 12 residues in the CDR3. Germline V lookup: CDR1 MNHEY, CDR2 SVGEGT. V shed 6 bases and J 2 bases; nucleotides not matched to a gene: 0. The CDR3 sequence: CASSGRAYEQYF. CDR3 coding DNA: TGTGCCAGCAGCGGGAGGGCCTACGAGCAGTACTTC.

This chain joins TRBV28 and TRBJ2-2, with 9 bases aligning to TRBD2. CDR1 and CDR2 (germline): MDHEN, SYDVKM. Trimming cost V 3 bases and J 4 bases; bases outside gene matches: 3. This CDR3 comprises 15 residues. DNA for the CDR3: TGTGCCAGCAGTTTTAGCGGGAGTGGCACCGGGGAGCTGTTTTTT. It specifies CASSFSGSGTGELFF.

The chain uses TRBV5-1 and TRBJ2-5; 7 bases agree with TRBD2. Germline trimming cut 0 bases from V and 0 bases from J; bases unmatched to any gene: 8. The germline CDR1 and CDR2 sequences are SGHRS and YFSETQ. This CDR3 spans 17 amino acids. DNA of the CDR3: TGCGCCAGCAGCTTGGCTGGAGGACTAGAGTACCAAGAGACCCAGTACTTC. Amino acids: CASSLAGGLEYQETQYF.

With respect to this clonotype: This CDR3 is missing its conserved last phenylalanine or tryptophan, likely due to a read error. V is TRBV10-3 and J is TRBJ2-2; D gene unclear. Germline lookup yields CDR1 ENHRY and CDR2 SYGVKD. The CDR3 sequence is 15 residues long. The germline V and J ends were trimmed by 3 bases and 1 base, with 9 bases remaining between them. The CDR3 loop is CAISEVKENTGELFS. DNA for the CDR3: TGTGCCATCAGTGAAGTTAAGGAGAACACCGGGGAGCTGTTTTCT.

This clonotype has ten or more counts. For the CDR3, the DNA is TGTGCCAGCAGCCAAGGTTGGACTAGCGACAATGAGCAGTTCTTC. It translates to CASSQGWTSDNEQFF. The chain couples TRBV3-1 to TRBJ2-1; 9 nucleotides match TRBD2. Looked up from germline, CDR1 is LGHDT and CDR2 is YNNKEL (reference sequence). The junction had 3 bases not matched to a gene; V was cut back by 1 base and J by 5 bases. CDR3 length: 15 residues.

The rearrangement joins TRBV6-5 to TRBJ2-5, with D perhaps TRBD2 (6 bases). CDR1 is MNHEY and CDR2 is SVGAGI in the germline V gene. V shed 2 bases and J shed 7 bases, with 11 bases lying between them. The CDR3 totals 13 residues. The CDR3 sequence is CASSYGTGGTQYF. The CDR3 bases are TGTGCCAGCAGTTACGGGACCGGGGGGACCCAGTACTTC.

This clonotype has more than one count but fewer than ten. The chain is built from TRBV2 and TRBJ1-1; 9 bases are a match to TRBD1. CDR1 and CDR2 (germline): SNHLY, FYNNEI. The CDR3 contains 14 residues. V was pared by 6 bases and J by 5 bases, with 7 bases of the junction left unmatched. CDR3 nucleotide sequence: TGTGCCAGCAGGGAAACAGGGGGCGAGACTGAAGCTTTCTTT. It is translated as CASRETGGETEAFF.

This clonotype was observed a few times. The rearrangement links TRBV11-2 to TRBJ2-2; a weak D match, TRBD2 (7 bases). V gave up 5 bases and J gave up 4 bases, with 17 bases separating them. This CDR3 has 16 amino acids. Germline loops: CDR1 SGHAT, CDR2 FQNNGV. CDR3 nucleotides: TGTGCCAGCAGCCGGGGGCTAGCGGCAATCACCGGGGAGCTGTTTTTT. Translated, it gives CASSRGLAAITGELFF.